This T cell receptor beta chain was sequenced for a study of memory B cells and T cells in multiple sclerosis. General observations from the study: Compartments had unequal clone-set sizes, affecting shared clonotype counts.

This CDR3 spans 16 amino acids. Germline-derived CDR1 and CDR2 are MNHEY and SMNVEV (reference sequence). With 5 bases removed from V and 4 bases from J, the gap between germline ends came to 20 bases. On this clone itself: Its antigen remains unknown.

Profiled with immunoSEQ multiplex PCR; TCRdb holds only in-frame clones, not every one. The data contain approximately 47,000 clones, around 80% of them seen just once; the ten biggest clones take up 0.9% to 1.3%. Separate sequencing covered autoproliferating (CFSE-dim) and non-proliferating (CFSE-high) T cells from stimulus-free culture. Cultures began with about 4.6x10^7 CFSE-labeled PBMCs, unstimulated for 7 days, with replicate wells pooled. PBMCs were labeled with around 0.5 uM CFSE and cultured without exogenous stimuli. This receptor was identified in a human donor with multiple sclerosis. Material for sequencing was PBMCs from blood kept in culture. The rearrangement uses TRBV27 and TRBJ1-2; no firm D call. The CDR3 coding sequence is TGTGCCAGCAGTGCGGGAGTGGACGCTGGAGTCTATGGCTACACCTTC. It yields the protein CASSAGVDAGVYGYTF.